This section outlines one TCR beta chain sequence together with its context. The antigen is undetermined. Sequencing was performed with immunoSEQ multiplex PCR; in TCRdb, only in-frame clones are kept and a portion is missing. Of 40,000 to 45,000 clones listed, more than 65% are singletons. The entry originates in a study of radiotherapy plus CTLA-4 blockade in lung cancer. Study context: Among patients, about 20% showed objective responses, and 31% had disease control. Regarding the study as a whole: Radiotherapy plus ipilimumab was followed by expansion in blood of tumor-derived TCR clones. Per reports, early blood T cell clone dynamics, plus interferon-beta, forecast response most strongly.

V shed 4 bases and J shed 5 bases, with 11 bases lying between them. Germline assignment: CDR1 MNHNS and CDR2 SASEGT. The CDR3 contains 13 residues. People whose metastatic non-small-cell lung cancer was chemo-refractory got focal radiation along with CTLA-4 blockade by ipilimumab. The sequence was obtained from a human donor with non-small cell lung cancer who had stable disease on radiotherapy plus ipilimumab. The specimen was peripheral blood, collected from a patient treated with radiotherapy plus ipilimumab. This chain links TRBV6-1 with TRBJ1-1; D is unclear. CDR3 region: CASSVIGATEAFF. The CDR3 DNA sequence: TGTGCCAGCAGTGTCATAGGAGCGACTGAAGCTTTCTTT.